This T cell receptor beta chain was recovered during a study of T cells in Graves' hyperthyroidism and ophthalmopathy (dated by TCRdb to the late 2010s). About the investigation overall: Peripheral blood samples were taken at initial diagnosis, before any treatment was given. TCR V-J signatures able to tell the groups apart were searched for in a discovery cohort of 90 to 100 patients, of whom about 40 had Graves' ophthalmopathy and 55 to 65 had stable Graves' hyperthyroidism. Prospective prediction of ophthalmopathy was tested in an independent validation cohort of 18 to 20 hyperthyroidism patients and some 17 patients who later progressed to ophthalmopathy. The 75 to 100 discovery patients were randomly split 7:3 into training and test sets. Thyroid tissue and blood T-cell repertoires from about six Graves' hyperthyroidism patients were also compared in the study. Once sampling was done, hyperthyroidism patients were given methimazole at a starting dose of 30 mg daily, whereas ophthalmopathy patients were given high-dose intravenous methylprednisolone. The paper reports TCR Vbeta CDR3 sequencing of 130 to 150 peripheral blood samples: around 45 ophthalmopathy, roughly 74 hyperthyroidism and around 17 progressor patients.

The TCR beta CDR3 regions were amplified from the RNA transcripts. The first round of RT-PCR for the TCR CDR3 was performed with the HTBI primer set and the Qiagen OneStep RT-PCR kit. The libraries were constructed in a second round of multiplex PCR and then size-selected and purified. The libraries were sequenced on an Illumina HiSeq2000 using paired-end 100 bp reads. Concerning the study's data processing: SOAPnuke was used to process the raw data, throwing out any read that contained adapters or uncalled bases, had a mean Phred below 15, or lacked an exact constant-primer or identifier match. COPE v1.2.5 was used to merge the high-quality paired reads, and each unique nucleotide sequence was defined as a clonotype. MiTCR v1.1 was used to align the clonotypes against IMGT TRBV, TRBD and TRBJ reference segments. The analysis was restricted to V-J combinations with a frequency above 0.0001, which together covered 99.2% of the repertoires. The TCS score was defined as the ratio of F50 (clonal expansion) to E x V (chaos), calculated using BLOSUM62-based TCRdist between CDR3 peptides within each V-J. Welch's t-statistics and random forest reduced around 510 V-J features to 13, which were used in a naive Bayes classifier (R e1071). TCRdb handled the public reads itself, with Q25 trimming in fastp and clone calling in MiXCR, and kept productive beta chains. CDR3 protein sequences are deduplicated, and each keeps its most common genes and DNA. The V and J calls and clone size are TCRdb's, not the authors'. This sample is represented by approximately 300,000 distinct CDR3 sequences; approximately 17% of them were singletons. Of the sample, around 35% falls within the top ten clones.

Trimming at the junction amounts to 0 bases on V and 1 base on J, and the germline ends lie 7 bases apart. The CDR1 and CDR2 encoded by the germline V gene (reference sequence) are WNHNN and SYGVQD. Measured from the cysteine to the phenylalanine, the CDR3 is 14 residues long. Left in the record is the CDR3 DNA by itself, 42 bases read in frame from the first base. This clonotype was observed a handful of times. The antigen it recognizes is unknown. Per-nucleotide qualities are absent, and no much larger clonotype sits a single base away. Broad study findings and their caveats: Sample size was not statistically predetermined, and blinding of investigators to group allocation was not performed. In validation, the model predicted progression to ophthalmopathy with roughly 70% sensitivity and about 72% specificity, a median of 6.5 months before onset. In cross-validation, a model built on a 13 V-J signature told ophthalmopathy apart from stable hyperthyroidism with just under 90% sensitivity and about 81% specificity, and in testing the same model reached 80%/75%. Most expanded thyroid clonotypes (frequency above 0.001) were also detected in blood, suggesting blood repertoires may reflect thyroid immune responses.

Stable Graves' hyperthyroidism was defined as no progression to ophthalmopathy during 18 months of follow-up. Hyperthyroidism patients were newly diagnosed, had a disease duration of under 2 months, and were aged 18 to 65 years. The study excluded patients with uncontrolled infections, other autoimmune diseases, pregnancy or lactation. Diagnoses were established on the basis of clinical symptoms, serum thyroxine and TRAb, thyroid ultrasound, and orbital computed tomography. PBMCs were isolated from 10 ml of fresh peripheral blood by Ficoll-Paque density gradient centrifugation. Trizol reagent was used to extract total RNA, and RNA quality was then checked on an Agilent 2100 Bioanalyzer.

This receptor was obtained from a man between 25 and 39 years old with Graves' hyperthyroidism. The chain employs TRBV10-1 and TRBJ2-7, with TRBD1 as a weak D call on 6 bases. Sequencing was done on a sample of blood. The CDR3 region has the sequence CASSESQGSYEQYF. The DNA is as follows: TGCGCCAGCAGTGAGTCGCAGGGGTCCTACGAGCAGTACTTC.